The 6 T cell receptor beta chains presented below share a single source sample, sequenced in a study of identical twins. TCRdb recomputed calls from the 5' RACE reads with MiXCR, one row per CDR3 protein. The table records about 280,000 distinct CDR3 sequences, approximately 8.5% of them present only once. This sample was also put to use in a study of yellow fever vaccine responses in identical twins.

Sequencing was performed on memory (CD45RO+) T cells sorted from blood. Receptors were obtained from a woman younger than 30 in good health.

This clonotype was counted at least ten times. The chain uses TRBV5-1 and TRBJ2-5, with TRBD2 matching over 8 bases. This CDR3 comprises 16 residues. The V segment lost 0 bases and the J segment 0 bases; nucleotides outside the gene matches: 4. The germline V gene has CDR1 SGHRS and CDR2 YFSETQ. Written as DNA, the CDR3 is TGCGCCAGCAGCTTGGCGGGACTAGGCAACCAAGAGACCCAGTACTTC. As protein: CASSLAGLGNQETQYF.

This sequence joins TRBV5-1 and TRBJ2-1; no firm D call. The V end lost 0 bases, the J end lost 3 bases, and 7 bases lay between the germline ends. CDR1 and CDR2 (germline): SGHRS, YFSETQ. There are 14 residues in the CDR3. The chain's CDR3 is CASSLGVNYNEQFF. CDR3 coding DNA: TGCGCCAGCAGCTTGGGGGTTAACTACAATGAGCAGTTCTTC.

This clonotype occurred many times. The chain is built from TRBV5-5 and TRBJ2-2, with TRBD1 matching 8 bases. The trim removed 4 bases at V and 6 bases at J, leaving 8 bases unmatched. CDR1 is SGHKS, CDR2 YYEKEE, per germline (reference sequence). The CDR3 loop spans 15 amino acids. The CDR3 DNA is TGTGCCAGCAGCGTGGGACAGGTGGGGGCCGGGGAGCTGTTTTTT. Translating it yields CASSVGQVGAGELFF.

This chain connects TRBV12-5 to TRBJ2-1; D may be TRBD2 (5 bases). CDR1 and CDR2 from the germline V gene are LGHNT and FRNRAP. Between the trimmed V and J ends, which lost 0 bases and 10 bases, there was a span of 10 bases. The CDR3 is 13 residues long. The CDR3 DNA sequence: TGTGCTAGTGGTTTGGTACTAGGGAGCGAGCAGTTCTTC. This codes for CASGLVLGSEQFF.

This clonotype has a count of ten or more. V is TRBV12-3 or TRBV12-4 and J is TRBJ2-1, with a tentative D call TRBD2 (5 bases). V was cut by 8 bases and J by 4 bases, with 15 bases left in between. The CDR3 spans 14 residues. In DNA, the CDR3 is TGTGCCAGCGCAGGTACCCAGCGGTACAATGAGCAGTTCTTC. Its protein product is CASAGTQRYNEQFF.

The CDR3 nucleotides are TGCAGTGCTAGCTTCACTCGCGGGGGGGTCCAAGAGACCCAGTACTTC. Amino acids: CSASFTRGGVQETQYF. This chain connects TRBV20-1 to TRBJ2-5; the match to TRBD2 covers 9 bases. CDR1 DFQATT and CDR2 SNEGSKA come from the germline V gene (reference sequence). CDR3 length: 16 residues. V lost 3 bases, J lost 1 base, and 9 bases stayed unmatched.